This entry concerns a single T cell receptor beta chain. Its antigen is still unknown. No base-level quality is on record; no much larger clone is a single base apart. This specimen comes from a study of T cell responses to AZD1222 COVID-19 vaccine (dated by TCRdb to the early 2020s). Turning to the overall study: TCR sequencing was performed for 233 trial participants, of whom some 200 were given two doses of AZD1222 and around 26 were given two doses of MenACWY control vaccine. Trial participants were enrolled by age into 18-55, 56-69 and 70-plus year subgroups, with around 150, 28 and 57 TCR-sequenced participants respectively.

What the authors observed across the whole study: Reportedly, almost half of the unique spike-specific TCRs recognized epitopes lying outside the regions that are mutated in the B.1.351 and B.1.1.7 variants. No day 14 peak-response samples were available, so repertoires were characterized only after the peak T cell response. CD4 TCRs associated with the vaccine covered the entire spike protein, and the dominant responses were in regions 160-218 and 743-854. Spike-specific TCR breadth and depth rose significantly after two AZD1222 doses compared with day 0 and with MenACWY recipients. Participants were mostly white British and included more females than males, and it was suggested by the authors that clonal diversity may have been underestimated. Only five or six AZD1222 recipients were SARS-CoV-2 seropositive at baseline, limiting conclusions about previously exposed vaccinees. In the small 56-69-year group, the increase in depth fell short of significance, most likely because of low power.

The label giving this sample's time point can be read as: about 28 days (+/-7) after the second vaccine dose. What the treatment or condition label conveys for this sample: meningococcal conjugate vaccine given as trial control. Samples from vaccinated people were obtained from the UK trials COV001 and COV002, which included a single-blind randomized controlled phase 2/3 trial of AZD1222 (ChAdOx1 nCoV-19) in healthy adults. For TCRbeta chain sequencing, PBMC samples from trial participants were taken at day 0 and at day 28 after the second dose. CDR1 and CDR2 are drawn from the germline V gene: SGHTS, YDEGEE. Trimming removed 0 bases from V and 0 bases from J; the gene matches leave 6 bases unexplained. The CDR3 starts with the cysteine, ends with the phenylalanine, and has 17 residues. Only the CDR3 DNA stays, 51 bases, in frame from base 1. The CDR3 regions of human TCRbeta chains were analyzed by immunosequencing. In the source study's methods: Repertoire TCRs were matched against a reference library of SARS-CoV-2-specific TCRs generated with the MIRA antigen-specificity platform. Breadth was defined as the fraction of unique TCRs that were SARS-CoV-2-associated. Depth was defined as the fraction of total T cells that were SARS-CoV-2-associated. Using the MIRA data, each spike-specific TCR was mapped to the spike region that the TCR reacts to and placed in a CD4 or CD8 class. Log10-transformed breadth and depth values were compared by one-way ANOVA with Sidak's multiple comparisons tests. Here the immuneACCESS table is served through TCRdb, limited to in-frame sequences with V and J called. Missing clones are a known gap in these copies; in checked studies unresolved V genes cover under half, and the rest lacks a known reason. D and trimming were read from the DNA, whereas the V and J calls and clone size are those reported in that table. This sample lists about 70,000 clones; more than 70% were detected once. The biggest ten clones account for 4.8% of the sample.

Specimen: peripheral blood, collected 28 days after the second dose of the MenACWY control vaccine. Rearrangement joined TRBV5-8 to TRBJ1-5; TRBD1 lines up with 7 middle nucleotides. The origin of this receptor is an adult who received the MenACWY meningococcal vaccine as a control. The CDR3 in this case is CASSLAGDSTSNQPQHF. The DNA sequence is TGTGCCAGCAGCTTGGCCGGGGACAGCACTAGCAATCAGCCCCAGCATTTT.